The 3 T cell receptor beta chains presented below share a single source sample, sequenced in a study of human T cells and chemical hapten exposure. Each CDR3 protein gets one entry after TCRdb re-called the RACE reads with MiXCR. The data hold 200,000 to 300,000 distinct CDR3 sequences, with about 9% observed a single time. The time point: pre-sensitization, week 0. Indicated treatment: therapeutic diphenylcyclopropenone sensitization with weekly scalp DPC. The material sequenced was whole blood, taken in connection with sensitization to the hapten diphenylcyclopropenone (DPC). These receptors all come from a middle-aged woman with alopecia areata. Some clones in this sample may be carry-over from other donors' samples.

Many counts were recorded for this clonotype. This chain uses TRBV15 with TRBJ1-5, with a weak D call TRBD1 (5 bases). The CDR3 loop spans 18 amino acids. Germline lookup yields CDR1 LNHNV and CDR2 YYDKDF (reference sequence). Trimming pared 0 bases from V and 0 bases from J, leaving 15 bases between. For the CDR3, the DNA is TGTGCCACCAGCAGAGATAGGGGACGGGGGTATAGCAATCAGCCCCAGCATTTT. As protein: CATSRDRGRGYSNQPQHF.

This clonotype was counted a few times. V gene TRBV4-3 combines with J gene TRBJ2-1; 9 bases line up with TRBD1. The CDR3 consists of 17 residues. V lost 1 base, J lost 6 bases, and 10 bases stayed unmatched. Germline lookup yields CDR1 LGHNA and CDR2 YSLEER. The CDR3 nucleotides are TGCGCCAGCAGCCAAGGAATGAGGGGACAGGGAACCAATGAGCAGTTCTTC. This encodes CASSQGMRGQGTNEQFF.

This clonotype showed up many times. The chain recombines TRBV20-1 with TRBJ2-7, with 11 bases aligning to TRBD2. From germline, CDR1 is DFQATT and CDR2 SNEGSKA (reference sequence). The CDR3 is 13 amino acids. The trim removed 7 bases at V and 2 bases at J, leaving 4 bases unmatched. CDR3: CSVGTSGPYEQYF. Written as DNA, the CDR3 is TGCAGTGTTGGGACTAGCGGACCCTACGAGCAGTACTTC.